This T cell receptor beta chain was sequenced for a study of T cells after yellow fever vaccination. As for the study in general: In the case of low-cell-number fractions, SMART-Seq v4 Ultra Low Input was used for preparation.

TCRdb used MiXCR to reprocess the 5' RACE reads, holding one entry per CDR3 protein. This table holds about 50,000 distinct CDR3 sequences, about 6.6% found once. Trimming took 5 bases from V and 3 from J, leaving 13 bases between them. This CDR3 spans 15 amino acids. Germline V gene lookup returns CDR1 MNHNS and CDR2 SASEGT. Study-wide findings and caveats: Relatively few clonotypes were ones that appeared in both CD4 and CD8 compartments.

A remark on this clonotype: Its target is not known.

Sample: CD8+ T cells sorted from PBMCs, taken on the day of the first yellow fever vaccination. This chain links TRBV6-1 with TRBJ1-4; D may be TRBD1 (6 bases). This TCR was recovered from a man aged 18 to 29 who received the YFV17D yellow fever vaccine. CDR3 region: CASSKSQGANEKLFF. The CDR3 DNA reads TGTGCCAGCAGTAAATCACAGGGAGCTAATGAAAAACTGTTTTTT.